This T cell receptor beta chain is from a study of blood T cell repertoires in COVID-19. Study summary: Material from acute and convalescent COVID-19 was sourced from the United States, Italy and Spain.

The CDR3 is 14 amino acids. In germline, CDR1 is MNHEY, CDR2 SVGEGT. J gave up 2 bases and V 6 bases, and 5 bases lay outside the gene matches. As processed by the authors: Scientists estimated how many nucleated cells there were by amplifying reference gene primers. Measured with immunoSEQ multiplex PCR; TCRdb has only the in-frame clones, and not every one. V, J and clone size derive from that table, while D and trimming were established from the DNA sequence. This sample has a few hundred thousand clones, with 89% found just once. This receptor was taken from an older woman with acute or convalescent COVID-19. The gene calls are TRBV6-2 or TRBV6-3 and TRBJ2-5, with 8 bases that match TRBD2. Sequencing input: peripheral blood. The CDR3 DNA follows: TGTGCCAGCAGCCCGGGAGGGGCACAAGAGACCCAGTACTTC. Amino acid sequence: CASSPGGAQETQYF.